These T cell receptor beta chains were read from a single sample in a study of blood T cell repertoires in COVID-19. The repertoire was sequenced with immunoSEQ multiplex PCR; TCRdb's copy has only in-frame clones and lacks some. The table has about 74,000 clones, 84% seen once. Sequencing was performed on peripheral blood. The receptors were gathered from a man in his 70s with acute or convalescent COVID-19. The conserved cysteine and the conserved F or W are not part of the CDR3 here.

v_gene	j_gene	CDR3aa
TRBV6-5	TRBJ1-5	ASRPQGADQPQH
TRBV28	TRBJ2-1	ASSAGTSGRADEQF
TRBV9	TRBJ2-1	ASSQTIDRYNEQF
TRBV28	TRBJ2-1	ASSLSRLAVNNEQF
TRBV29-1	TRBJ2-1	SVDPPGQHEQF
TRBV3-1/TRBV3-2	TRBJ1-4	ASSLPNREKLF
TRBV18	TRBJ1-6	ASSPVSKLVDNSPLH
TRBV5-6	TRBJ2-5	ASSGGGGKETQY
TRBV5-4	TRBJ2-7	ASSLGDYEQY
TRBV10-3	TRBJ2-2	AISDPGLFTGELF
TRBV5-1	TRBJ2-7	ASSLAPDRGSYEQY
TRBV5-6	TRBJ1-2	ASRLQGQSGYT
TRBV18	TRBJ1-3	ASSQRDSGNTIY
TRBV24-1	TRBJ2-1	ATSSPGTINEQF
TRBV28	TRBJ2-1	ASSFPSGRALRHEQF
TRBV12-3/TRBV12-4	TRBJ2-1	ASSLVREQF
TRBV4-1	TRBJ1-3	ASSQAREGRGNTIY
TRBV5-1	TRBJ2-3	ASSWGGLAGLSDTQY
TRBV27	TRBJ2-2	ASSFGGRTGELF
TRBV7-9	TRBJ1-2	ASSITGAYGYT
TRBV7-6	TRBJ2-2	ASSPGTSVNTGELF
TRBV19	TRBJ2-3	ASSKTRTDTQY
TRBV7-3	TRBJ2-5	ASSPTSGRGETQY
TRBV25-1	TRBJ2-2	ASRQGYAGELF
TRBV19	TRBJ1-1	ASKWSLNTEAF
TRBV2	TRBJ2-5	ASSGYGARGETQY
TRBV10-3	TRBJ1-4	AISESADEKLF
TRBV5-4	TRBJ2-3	ASSSPRPGTDTQY
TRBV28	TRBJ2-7	ASSRTSGTSYEQY
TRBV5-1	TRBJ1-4	ASSFRGFNEKLF
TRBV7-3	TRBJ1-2	ASSLTGGYGYT
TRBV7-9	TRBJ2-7	ASSPGGFGSYEQY
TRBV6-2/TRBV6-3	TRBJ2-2	ASSLAGKNTGELF
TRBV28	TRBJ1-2	ASSPIRGNYGYT
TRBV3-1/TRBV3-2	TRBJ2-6	ASSQAGAGANVLT
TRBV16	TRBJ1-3	ASSSGQAAGNTIY
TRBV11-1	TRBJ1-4	ASSFDRGGEKLF
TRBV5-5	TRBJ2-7	ASSLAGTSGVYEQY
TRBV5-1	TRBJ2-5	ASSLAPTNQETQY
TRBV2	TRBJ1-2	ASSDTGVGGYT
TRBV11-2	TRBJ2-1	ASSLEGSSYNEQF
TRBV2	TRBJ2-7	ASSEAGTATYEQY
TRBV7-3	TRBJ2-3	ASSPVFRTDTQY
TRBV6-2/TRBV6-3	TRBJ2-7	ASSGQDYEQY
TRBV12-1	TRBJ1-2	ASSFKPLQGGYGYT
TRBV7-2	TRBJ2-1	ASSLEAGGPYEQF
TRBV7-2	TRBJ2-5	ASSLAPAGGQETQY
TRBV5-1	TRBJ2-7	ASSSGGTDPYEQY
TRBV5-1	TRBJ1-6	ASSWTGLDSPLH
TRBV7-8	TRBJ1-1	ASSLTGHTEAF
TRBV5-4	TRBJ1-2	ASSLRGQGNYGYT
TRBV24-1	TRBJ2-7	ATASQGWSEQY
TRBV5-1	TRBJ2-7	ASSSPGTGGEQY